This T cell receptor beta chain derives from a study of OX40 agonist ivuxolimab in advanced cancers. Study details: An anti-OX40 (CD134) antibody with agonistic activity, ivuxolimab, was administered to patients. Participants averaged about 60 years of age (range roughly 23 to 85) and were less than 85% male. The study, taken as a whole, reports: Doses of 0.1 to 3.0 mg/kg were accompanied by clonal expansion of CD4+ and CD8+ blood T cells by week 6.

This CDR3 comprises 19 residues. Sequencing was performed with immunoSEQ multiplex PCR; in TCRdb, only in-frame clones are kept and a portion is missing. The profile shows 77,000 or so clones, about 93% of them singletons. A note on this clone: Antigen unknown.

The sequences come from CD4+ or CD8+ T cells sorted from blood, collected in a trial of the OX40 agonist ivuxolimab. V gene TRBV21-1 combines with J gene TRBJ2-5; the table names TRBD2, a call not compared with the DNA. TRBV21-1 is assigned pseudogene status. The clonotype originates from an adult with an advanced solid tumor such as melanoma, head and neck, liver or kidney cancer. The CDR3 is CASSKALQRSGRYQETQYF. CDR3 nucleotide sequence: TGTGCCAGCAGCAAAGCGCTGCAGAGGAGCGGCCGGTACCAAGAGACCCAGTACTTC.